This T cell receptor (beta chain) is from a study of blood T cell repertoires in COVID-19. Whole-study context: PBMCs, B-cell-depleted T cells, or T cells were the source of the cDNA or gDNA that made up the material.

In the authors' workflow: Amplified reference gene primers provided the basis for estimating nucleated cell counts. Assay: immunoSEQ multiplex PCR; the TCRdb copy retains only in-frame clones and omits some. Clonal size and the V and J genes are those of that table, whereas D and trimming came from the DNA. The repertoire consists of about 150,000 clones, with approximately 80% occurring once and the leading ten covering 7% to 10%. Unmatched junction bases numbered 5, after V lost 2 bases and J lost 4 bases. Germline CDR1 and CDR2: KGHDR and SFDVKD. The CDR3 runs to 16 residues. The receptor was isolated from a human donor with acute or convalescent COVID-19. The donor label of this sample is uncertain. The genes are TRBV24-1 and TRBJ1-4; TRBD1 matches 8 bases. The sample consisted of peripheral blood. The DNA of the CDR3 is TGTGCCACCAGTGATTCTCGGACAGGGTTTAATGAAAAACTGTTTTTT. Amino acids: CATSDSRTGFNEKLFF.